What follows is one T cell receptor beta chain and its context. No antigen is known for it. This entry is derived from a study of cytomegalovirus exposure and HLA in healthy donors. V gave up 5 bases and J gave up 6 bases; unmatched junction bases: 18. The CDR3 contains 18 residues. Looked up from germline, CDR1 is SGHDT and CDR2 is YYEEEE. Overall study results and limits: Later analysis demonstrated an association between a missense DCLRE1C variant and TCR beta V- and J-gene trimming.

PCR was performed using 60 Vbeta and 13 Jbeta primers. The protocol was immunoSEQ multiplex PCR, while the TCRdb copy is restricted to in-frame clones and leaves out a portion. The sample includes some 110,000 clones, roughly a tenth of them seen just once. This TCR was sampled from a man aged 35-49 years in good health and CMV-seropositive. The sample consisted of PBMCs. The V gene is TRBV5-6, the J gene TRBJ2-3; 10 nucleotides agree with TRBD2. DNA of the CDR3: TGTGCCAGCAGGACTACAGCGACGGGACTAGCGCATTACGATACGCAGTATTTT. Its protein is CASRTTATGLAHYDTQYF.